The present T cell receptor beta chain was sequenced within a study of OX40 agonist ivuxolimab in advanced cancers. Study as a whole: All patients had ivuxolimab intravenously every 2 weeks at 0.01 to 10 mg/kg. Males comprised around 80% of the group, whose mean age was around 62 years (range roughly 23 to 90). Each dose-escalation patient presented with hepatocellular carcinoma, melanoma, renal cell or head and neck cancer.

Some clones are missing from TCRdb's copy, which holds only in-frame ones; the method was immunoSEQ multiplex PCR. The sample carries 40,000 to 45,000 clones, approximately 81% recorded once. The TCR originated in an adult with an advanced solid tumor such as melanoma, head and neck, liver or kidney cancer. Source: CD4+ or CD8+ T cells sorted from blood, taken in a trial of the OX40 agonist ivuxolimab.

The CDR3: CASSQEGGEYGYTF. In DNA form, the CDR3 reads TGTGCCAGCAGCCAAGAAGGTGGAGAATATGGCTACACCTTC. The chain is built from TRBV4-2 and TRBJ1-2, with D hard to call. V shed 0 bases and J shed 5 bases, with 10 bases lying between them. This CDR3 comprises 14 residues. Germline lookup yields CDR1 LGHNA and CDR2 YNFKEQ.